This T cell receptor (beta chain) was captured by sequencing in a study of blood T cell repertoires in COVID-19. For the study at large: Sources were T cells, B-cell-depleted T cells, or PBMCs; the material itself was cDNA or gDNA.

Per the germline V gene, CDR1 is MNHEY and CDR2 is SVGAGI. Trimming took off 5 bases at V and 4 bases at J, with 11 bases between the two ends. This CDR3 is built from 13 residues. Per the original methods: Counts of nucleated cells, estimated from reference gene primer amplification, were obtained. Some clones are missing from TCRdb's copy, which holds only in-frame ones; the method was immunoSEQ multiplex PCR. The DNA was the basis for D and trimming; V, J and clone size are from that table. The repertoire has about 400,000 clones, approximately 87% of them found once; the top ten carry approximately 1%. Across about two dozen US areas, participants ranged in age from about 18 to 90 years. Clinical history reported by participants formed the basis on which cohorts were assigned.

The sequenced sample was PBMCs or T cells enriched from blood (not recorded which). The chain uses TRBV6-5 and TRBJ1-1; TRBD1 might be the D (6 bases). This sequence originates from a woman in her twenties or thirties with acute COVID-19. For the CDR3, the DNA is TGTGCCAGCAGTAGAACAGGGATCACTGAAGCTTTCTTT. It specifies CASSRTGITEAFF.